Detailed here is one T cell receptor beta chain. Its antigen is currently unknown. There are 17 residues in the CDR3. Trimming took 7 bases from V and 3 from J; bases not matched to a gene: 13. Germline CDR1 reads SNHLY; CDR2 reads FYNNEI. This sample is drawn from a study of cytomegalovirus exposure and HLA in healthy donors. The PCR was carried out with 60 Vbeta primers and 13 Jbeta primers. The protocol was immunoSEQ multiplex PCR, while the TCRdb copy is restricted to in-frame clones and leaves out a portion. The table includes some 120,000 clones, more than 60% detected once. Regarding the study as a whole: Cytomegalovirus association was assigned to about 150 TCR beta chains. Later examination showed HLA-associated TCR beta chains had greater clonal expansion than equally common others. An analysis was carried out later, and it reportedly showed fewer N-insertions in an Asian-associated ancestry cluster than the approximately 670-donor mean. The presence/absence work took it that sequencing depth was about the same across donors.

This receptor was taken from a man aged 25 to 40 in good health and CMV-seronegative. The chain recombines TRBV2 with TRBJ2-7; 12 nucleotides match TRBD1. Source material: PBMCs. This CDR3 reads CASTGGPGQGAFYEQYF. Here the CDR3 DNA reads TGTGCCAGCACCGGTGGACCGGGACAGGGGGCGTTCTACGAGCAGTACTTC.